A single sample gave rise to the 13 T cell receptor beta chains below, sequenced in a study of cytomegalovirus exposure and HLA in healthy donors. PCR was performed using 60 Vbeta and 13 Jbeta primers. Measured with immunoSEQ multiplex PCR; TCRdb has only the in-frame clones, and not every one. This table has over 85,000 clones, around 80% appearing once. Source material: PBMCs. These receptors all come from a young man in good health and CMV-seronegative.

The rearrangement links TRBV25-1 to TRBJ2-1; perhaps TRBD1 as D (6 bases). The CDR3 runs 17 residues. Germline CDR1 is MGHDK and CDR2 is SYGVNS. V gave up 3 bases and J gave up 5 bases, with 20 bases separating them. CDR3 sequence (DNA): TGTGCCAGCAGTGAGGGAAAGTGGGCAGGGGCCAACAATGAGCAGTTCTTC. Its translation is CASSEGKWAGANNEQFF.

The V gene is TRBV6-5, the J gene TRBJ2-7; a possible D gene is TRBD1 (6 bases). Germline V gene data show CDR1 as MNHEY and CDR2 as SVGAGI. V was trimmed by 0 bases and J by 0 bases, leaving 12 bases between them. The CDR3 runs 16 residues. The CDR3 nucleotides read TGTGCCAGCAGTTACTCCAGGCTCAGGGGCTCCTACGAGCAGTACTTC. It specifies CASSYSRLRGSYEQYF.

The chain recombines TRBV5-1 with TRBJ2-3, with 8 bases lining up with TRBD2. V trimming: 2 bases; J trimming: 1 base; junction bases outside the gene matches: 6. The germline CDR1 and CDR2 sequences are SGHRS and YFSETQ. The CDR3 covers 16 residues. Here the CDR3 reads CASSFTTSAGTDTQYF. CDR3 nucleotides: TGCGCCAGCAGCTTCACGACTAGCGCGGGCACAGATACGCAGTATTTT.

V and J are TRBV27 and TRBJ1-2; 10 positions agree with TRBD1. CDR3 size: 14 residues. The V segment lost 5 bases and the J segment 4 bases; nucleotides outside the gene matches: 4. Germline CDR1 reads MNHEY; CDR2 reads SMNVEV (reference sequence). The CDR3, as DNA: TGTGCCAGCAGTCCGGGGACAGGGGTCTATGGCTACACCTTC. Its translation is CASSPGTGVYGYTF.

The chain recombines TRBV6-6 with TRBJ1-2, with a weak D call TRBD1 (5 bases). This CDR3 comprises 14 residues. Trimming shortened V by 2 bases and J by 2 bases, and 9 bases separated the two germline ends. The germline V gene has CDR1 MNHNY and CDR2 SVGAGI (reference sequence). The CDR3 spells CASSYASGNYGYTF. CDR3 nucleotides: TGTGCCAGCAGTTACGCATCAGGGAACTATGGCTACACCTTC.

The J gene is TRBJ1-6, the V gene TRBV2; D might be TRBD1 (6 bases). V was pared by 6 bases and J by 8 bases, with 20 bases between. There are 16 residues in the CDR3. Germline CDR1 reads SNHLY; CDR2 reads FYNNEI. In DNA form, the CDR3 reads TGTGCCAGCAGCCCGCAGGGGCAGGGGACGTATTCACCCCTCCACTTT. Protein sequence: CASSPQGQGTYSPLHF.

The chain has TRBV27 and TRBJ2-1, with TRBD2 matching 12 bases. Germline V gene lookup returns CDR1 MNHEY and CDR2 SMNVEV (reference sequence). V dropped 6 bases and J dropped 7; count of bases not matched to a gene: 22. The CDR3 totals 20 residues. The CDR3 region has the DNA TGTGCCAGCAGCCCTCTTAAGAGGACTAGCGGGGTAGAGGTTCGGAATGAGCAGTTCTTC. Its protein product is CASSPLKRTSGVEVRNEQFF.

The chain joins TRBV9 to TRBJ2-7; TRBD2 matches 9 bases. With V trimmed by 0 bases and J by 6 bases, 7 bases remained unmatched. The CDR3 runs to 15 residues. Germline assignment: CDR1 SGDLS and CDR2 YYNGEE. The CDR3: CASSVAAGGPREQYF. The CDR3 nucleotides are TGTGCCAGCAGCGTAGCGGCGGGGGGGCCCCGCGAGCAGTACTTC.

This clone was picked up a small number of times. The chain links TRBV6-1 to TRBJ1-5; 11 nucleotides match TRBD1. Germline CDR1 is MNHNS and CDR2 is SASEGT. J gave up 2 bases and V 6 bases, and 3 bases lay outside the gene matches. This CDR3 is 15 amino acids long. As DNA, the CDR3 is TGTGCCAGCAGCCCGGGACAGGGGGGCAATCAGCCCCAGCATTTT. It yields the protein CASSPGQGGNQPQHF.

The CDR3 sequence: CASSSPGQTSWQYV. Written as DNA, the CDR3 is TGCGCCAGCAGTAGTCCGGGACAGACGTCGTGGCAGTACGTC. The chain uses TRBV23-1 and TRBJ2-7; 7 nucleotides agree with TRBD1. TRBV23-1 is classed as an ORF, of uncertain function. The CDR3 covers 14 residues. The trim removed 5 bases at V and 9 bases at J, leaving 13 bases unmatched.

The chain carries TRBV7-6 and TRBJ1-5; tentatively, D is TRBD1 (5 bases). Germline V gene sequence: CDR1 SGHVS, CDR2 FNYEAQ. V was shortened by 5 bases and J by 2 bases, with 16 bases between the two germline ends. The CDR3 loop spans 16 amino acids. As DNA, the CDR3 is TGTGCCAGCAGCCCCGGGACTTCGGGGGGCAATCAGCCCCAGCATTTT. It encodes CASSPGTSGGNQPQHF.

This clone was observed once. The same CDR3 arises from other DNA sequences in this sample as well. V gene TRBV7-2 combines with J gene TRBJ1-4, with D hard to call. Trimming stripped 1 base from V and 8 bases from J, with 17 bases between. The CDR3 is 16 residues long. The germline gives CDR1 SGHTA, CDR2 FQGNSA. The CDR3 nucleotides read TGTGCCAGCAGCTTAGAGGGAGTTATCAATAGCGAAAAACTGTTTTTT. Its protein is CASSLEGVINSEKLFF.

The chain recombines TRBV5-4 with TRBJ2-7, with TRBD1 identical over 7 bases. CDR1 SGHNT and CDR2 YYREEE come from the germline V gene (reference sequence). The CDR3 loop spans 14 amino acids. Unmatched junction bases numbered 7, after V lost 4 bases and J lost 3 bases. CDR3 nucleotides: TGTGCCAGCAGCCCCCGGGACAGACACTACGAGCAGTACTTC. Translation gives CASSPRDRHYEQYF.